These 9 T cell receptor beta chains were sequenced from one sample in a study of shared clonotypes between healthy human individuals. Naive CD8 cells were CD45RO-negative, positively selected for CCR7, excluding terminally differentiated effector memory CD45RA+ cells. Using immunoSEQ multiplex PCR, the repertoire was profiled, and TCRdb retains in-frame clones only, with some absent. The sample carries hundreds of thousands of clones, 95% to 96% recorded once. The sample comprised naive CD8+ T cells sorted from blood. Every receptor here comes from a woman aged 25 to 45 in good health.

The genes are TRBV9 and TRBJ1-1; D might be TRBD1 (6 bases). V lost 0 bases, J lost 7 bases, and 13 bases lay in between. The CDR3 sequence is 14 residues long. Per germline, CDR1 SGDLS and CDR2 YYNGEE. The CDR3 DNA is TGTGCCAGCAGCGTAGGGGTCGGGGGCTTTGAAGCTTTCTTT. Translating it yields CASSVGVGGFEAFF.

V is TRBV6-5 and J is TRBJ1-5, with D possibly TRBD1 on 6 matching bases. Trimming cost V 4 bases and J 6 bases, with 10 bases left between them. Germline V gene sequence: CDR1 MNHEY, CDR2 SVGAGI. The CDR3 has 13 residues. CDR3 DNA sequence: TGTGCCAGCAGTTCTCCAGGGGTTCAGCCCCAGCATTTT. Translated, it gives CASSSPGVQPQHF.

The V and J genes are TRBV28 and TRBJ2-2, with unresolved D. CDR1 is MDHEN and CDR2 is SYDVKM in the germline V gene. The CDR3 totals 12 residues. Trimming took off 6 bases at V and 6 bases at J, with 8 bases between the two ends. CDR3 amino acids: CASSPVPGELFF. DNA of the CDR3: TGTGCCAGCAGCCCCGTCCCCGGGGAGCTGTTTTTT.

This chain joins TRBV25-1 and TRBJ2-1, with TRBD2 matching 8 bases. V lost 1 base, J lost 7 bases, and 0 bases stayed unmatched. This CDR3 spans 13 amino acids. Germline CDR1 reads MGHDK; CDR2 reads SYGVNS. The CDR3 spells CASSESGGNEQFF. CDR3 sequence (DNA): TGTGCCAGCAGTGAATCGGGGGGGAATGAGCAGTTCTTC.

The gene calls are TRBV28 and TRBJ2-1; D is perhaps TRBD1 (5 bases). The V end lost 6 bases, the J end lost 7 bases, and 19 bases lay between the germline ends. Germline CDR1 reads MDHEN; CDR2 reads SYDVKM. The CDR3 length is 15 residues. DNA of the CDR3: TGTGCCAGCAGAATACCAGGGTTCGACCTGAATGAGCAGTTCTTC. Its translation is CASRIPGFDLNEQFF.

This rearrangement joins TRBV7-9 to TRBJ2-2; D unclear. Germline V gives CDR1 SEHNR, CDR2 FQNEAQ (reference sequence). The CDR3 length is 14 residues. V was clipped by 1 base and J by 6 bases, with 9 bases between them. The CDR3 DNA follows: TGTGCCAGCAGCTTAGATCTGGGTTCCGGGGAGCTGTTTTTT. It codes for CASSLDLGSGELFF.

This clone was seen a single time. The chain uses TRBV14 and TRBJ2-1; 9 nucleotides agree with TRBD2. This CDR3 spans 17 amino acids. CDR1 and CDR2 from the germline V gene are SGHDN and FVKESK. V lost 0 bases and J lost 4; bases outside the gene matches: 7. Here the CDR3 DNA reads TGTGCCAGCAGCCAAGATAGGGGACTAGCTACTTACAATGAGCAGTTCTTC. Translated: CASSQDRGLATYNEQFF.

This rearrangement joins TRBV18 to TRBJ2-7; perhaps TRBD1 as D (6 bases). V shed 3 bases and J shed 3 bases, with 12 bases lying between them. Germline loops: CDR1 KGHSH, CDR2 LQKENI. The CDR3 is 14 residues long. The CDR3 protein is CASSPEDSYYEQYF. The CDR3 DNA follows: TGTGCCAGCTCACCGGAGGACAGTTACTACGAGCAGTACTTC. The full variable domain, rest sourced from reference TRBV18 and TRBJ2-7, is NAGVMQNPRHLVRRRGQEARLRCSPMKGHSHVYWYRQLPEEGLKFMVYLQKENIIDESGMPKERFSAEFPKEGPSILRIQQVVRGDSAAYFCASSPEDSYYEQYFGPGTRLTVT.

The chain couples TRBV5-1 to TRBJ2-5; D uncertain. Germline values: CDR1 SGHRS, CDR2 YFSETQ. This CDR3 region has 15 residues. V lost 3 bases and J 0 bases, leaving 12 bases between the germline ends. CDR3 sequence (DNA): TGCGCCAGCAGCTGGAGTTCCGGGTACCAAGAGACCCAGTACTTC. It specifies CASSWSSGYQETQYF.